The clone carrying this T cell receptor beta chain showed up just once. Specified treatment: preoperative locoregional IRX-2 cytokine immunotherapy. This phase Ib study tested locoregional IRX-2 cytokine immunotherapy given before surgery. This CDR3 is 14 amino acids long. V was shortened by 1 base and J by 2 bases, with 8 bases between the two germline ends. Germline values: CDR1 SGHTA, CDR2 FQGNSA. The record originates from a study of preoperative IRX-2 immunotherapy in early breast cancer. TCRdb's table, derived via immunoSEQ multiplex PCR, lists solely in-frame clones and lacks some. This sample has roughly 43,000 clones, with roughly 95% found just once.

The material was tumor tissue, obtained after IRX-2 immunotherapy. This chain connects TRBV7-2 to TRBJ1-1; no clear D. This receptor was obtained from a human donor with breast cancer. CDR3 sequence (DNA): TGTGCCAGCAGCTTAGTTAGGTTAAACACTGAAGCTTTCTTT. Translation gives CASSLVRLNTEAFF.